These 3 T cell receptor beta chains share one sample of origin, sequenced in a study of cytomegalovirus exposure and HLA in healthy donors. The PCR employed 60 Vbeta primers together with 13 Jbeta primers. Using immunoSEQ multiplex PCR, the repertoire was profiled, and TCRdb retains in-frame clones only, with some absent. The table shows just over 150,000 clones, with approximately 79% occurring only once. Sequencing used PBMCs. Every receptor here comes from a man aged 40-49 years in good health and CMV-seropositive.

This chain connects TRBV6-5 to TRBJ1-1; no reliable D call. CDR1 is MNHEY and CDR2 is SVGAGI in the germline V gene. This CDR3 is 15 amino acids long. Deletions cut 5 bases from V and 0 bases from J, with 13 bases between. This chain's CDR3 is CASSSFSRLNTEAFF. The CDR3, as DNA: TGTGCCAGCAGTAGTTTTAGTCGGTTGAACACTGAAGCTTTCTTT.

V is TRBV11-3 and J is TRBJ2-7; D perhaps matches TRBD2 (6 bases). Trimming pared 5 bases from V and 2 bases from J, leaving 10 bases between. The germline gives CDR1 SGHNT, CDR2 YENEEA. This CDR3 has 13 residues. The DNA of the CDR3 is TGTGCCAGCAGCCGTCTAGCGCCCTACGAGCAGTACTTC. Translating gives CASSRLAPYEQYF.

V and J are TRBV9 and TRBJ1-2; D remains unclear. V was pared by 0 bases and J by 6 bases, with 21 bases between. The germline V gene encodes CDR1 SGDLS and CDR2 YYNGEE. The length of the CDR3 is 17 residues. As DNA, the CDR3 is TGTGCCAGCAGCGTAGGACGTAGCGAGGCATTTGGAAATGGCTACACCTTC. This sequence encodes CASSVGRSEAFGNGYTF.